This T cell receptor (beta chain) was recorded in a study of blood T cell repertoires in COVID-19. Trimming cost V 5 bases and J 6 bases; bases outside gene matches: 12. This CDR3 spans 15 amino acids. The germline V gene encodes CDR1 LNHDA and CDR2 SQIVND (reference sequence). Clones were sequenced by immunoSEQ multiplex PCR, and TCRdb holds only the in-frame ones, with some missing. The data hold around 260,000 clones, with 83% observed a single time. The rearrangement links TRBV19 to TRBJ1-2, with TRBD1 matching over 7 bases. What was sequenced was peripheral blood. The receptor was derived from a woman aged 50 to 60 who had recovered from COVID-19. The CDR3 loop reads CASSALDRPLNGYTF. Here the CDR3 DNA reads TGTGCCAGTAGTGCACTGGACAGGCCCCTTAATGGCTACACCTTC.